This T cell receptor beta chain is drawn from a study of spatial heterogeneity in lung cancer. Germline trimming cut 3 bases from V and 12 bases from J; bases unmatched to any gene: 6. CDR1 MNHEY and CDR2 SMNVEV come from the germline V gene (reference sequence). This CDR3 is 13 amino acids long. In the library, each TCR cDNA molecule bore its own unique molecular identifier. TCRdb independently ran MiXCR on the 5' RACE reads; one entry per CDR3 protein. The data show around 10,000 distinct CDR3 sequences, roughly 4% seen once. Many counts were recorded for this clonotype. Its antigen is currently unknown. This beta chain came through as a stray read in a library set up for alpha chains, and its size says little. Time point meaning: sample taken at primary tumor resection. The study sequenced unsorted whole RNA from tumor, nontumor lung or frozen PBMC. The donors comprised approximately 75 untreated early-stage non-small cell lung cancer patients.

Study findings and constraints: Ubiquitous expanded tumor TCRs were observed in blood more at resection than follow-up.

This sequence originates from a female donor with early-stage non-small cell lung cancer. The chain couples TRBV27 to TRBJ2-7; TRBD1 agrees at 12 bases. The input for sequencing was PBMCs, taken at surgery. CDR3 bases: TGTGCCAGCAGTTTCGGGACAGGGGGCCTGGCGTACTTC. Its translation is CASSFGTGGLAYF.